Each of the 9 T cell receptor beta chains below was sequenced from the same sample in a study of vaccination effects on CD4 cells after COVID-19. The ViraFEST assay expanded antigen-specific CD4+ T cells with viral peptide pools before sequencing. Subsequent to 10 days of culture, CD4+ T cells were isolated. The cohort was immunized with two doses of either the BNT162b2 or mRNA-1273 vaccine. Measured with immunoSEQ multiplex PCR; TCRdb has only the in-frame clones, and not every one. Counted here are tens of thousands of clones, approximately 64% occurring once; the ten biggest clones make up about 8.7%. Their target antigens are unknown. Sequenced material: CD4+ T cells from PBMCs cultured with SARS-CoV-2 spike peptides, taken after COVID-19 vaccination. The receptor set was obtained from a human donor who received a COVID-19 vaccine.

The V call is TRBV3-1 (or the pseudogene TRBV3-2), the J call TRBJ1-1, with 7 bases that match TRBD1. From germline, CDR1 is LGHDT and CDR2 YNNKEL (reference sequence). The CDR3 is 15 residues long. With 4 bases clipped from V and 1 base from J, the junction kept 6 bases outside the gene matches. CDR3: CASSPSDRQNTEAFF. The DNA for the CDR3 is TGTGCCAGCAGCCCGTCGGACAGGCAGAACACTGAAGCTTTCTTT.

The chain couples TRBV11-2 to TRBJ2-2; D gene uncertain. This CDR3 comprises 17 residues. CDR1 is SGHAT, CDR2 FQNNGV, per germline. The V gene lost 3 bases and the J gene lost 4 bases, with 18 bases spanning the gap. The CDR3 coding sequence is TGTGCCAGCAGCTTGAGCCGTATGACGGCCCCCACCGGGGAGCTGTTTTTT. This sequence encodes CASSLSRMTAPTGELFF.

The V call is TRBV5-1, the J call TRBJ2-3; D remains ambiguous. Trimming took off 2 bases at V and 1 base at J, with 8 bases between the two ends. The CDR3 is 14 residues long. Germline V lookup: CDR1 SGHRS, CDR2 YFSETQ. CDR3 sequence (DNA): TGCGCCAGCAGCTTAGGGTCGCGCACAGATACGCAGTATTTT. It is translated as CASSLGSRTDTQYF.

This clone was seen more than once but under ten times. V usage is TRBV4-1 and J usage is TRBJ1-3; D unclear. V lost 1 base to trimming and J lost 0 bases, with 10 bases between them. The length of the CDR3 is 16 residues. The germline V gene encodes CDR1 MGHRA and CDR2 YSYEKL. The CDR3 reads CASSQGGKSSGNTIYF. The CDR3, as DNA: TGCGCCAGCAGCCAAGGTGGGAAGAGCTCTGGAAACACCATATATTTT.

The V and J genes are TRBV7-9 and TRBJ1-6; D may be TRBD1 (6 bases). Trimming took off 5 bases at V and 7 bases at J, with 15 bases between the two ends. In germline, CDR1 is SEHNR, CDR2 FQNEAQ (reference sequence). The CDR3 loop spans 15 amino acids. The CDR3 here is CASSLNGQRNSPLHF. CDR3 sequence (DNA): TGTGCCAGCAGCCTAAACGGACAGAGAAATTCACCCCTCCACTTT. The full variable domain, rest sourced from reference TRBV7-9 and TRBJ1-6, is DTGVSQNPRHKITKRGQNVTFRCDPISEHNRLYWYRQTLGQGPEFLTYFQNEAQLEKSRLLSDRFSAERPKGSFSTLEIQRTEQGDSAMYLCASSLNGQRNSPLHFGNGTRLTVT.

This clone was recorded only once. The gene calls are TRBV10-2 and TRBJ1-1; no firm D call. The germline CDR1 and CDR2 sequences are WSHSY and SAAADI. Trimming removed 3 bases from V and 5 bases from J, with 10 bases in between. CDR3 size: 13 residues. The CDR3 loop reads CASSDVDPTEAFF. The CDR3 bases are TGCGCCAGCAGTGATGTGGACCCAACTGAAGCTTTCTTT.

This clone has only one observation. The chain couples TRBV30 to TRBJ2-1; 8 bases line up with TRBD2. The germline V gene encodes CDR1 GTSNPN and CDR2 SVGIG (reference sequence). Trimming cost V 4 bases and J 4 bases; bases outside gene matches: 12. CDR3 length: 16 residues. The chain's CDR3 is CAWKRPGLGPYNEQFF. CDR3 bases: TGTGCCTGGAAAAGGCCGGGACTAGGGCCGTACAATGAGCAGTTCTTC.

This chain's CDR3 is CASSEAIPGLESREQFF. DNA of the CDR3: TGTGCCAGCAGTGAAGCGATTCCCGGACTAGAGTCGAGGGAGCAGTTCTTC. The gene calls are TRBV6-1 and TRBJ2-1, with 7 bases fitting TRBD2. Germline V gene data show CDR1 as MNHNS and CDR2 as SASEGT. Trimming took 0 bases from V and 10 from J; bases not matched to a gene: 15. The CDR3 extends over 17 amino acids.

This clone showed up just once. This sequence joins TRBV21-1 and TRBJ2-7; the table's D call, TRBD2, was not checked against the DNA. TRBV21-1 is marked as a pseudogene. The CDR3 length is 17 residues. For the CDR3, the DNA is TGTGCCAGCAGTAAGGGACTAGCGGGAGAGGCCTCCTACGAGCAGTACTTC. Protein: CASSKGLAGEASYEQYF.